This TCR beta chain was profiled in a study of blood T cell repertoires in COVID-19 (dated by TCRdb to 2018 to 2020). Turning to the overall study: The collaborator samples originated in the United States, Italy and Spain and spanned the acute and convalescent phases of COVID-19. Where available, HLA class I and class II types were obtained from metadata supplied by the sample provider rather than from assay-based typing. Subjects who had been exposed to COVID-19, were actively infected with it, or had recovered from it provided the deeply sampled blood TCRbeta repertoires that made up the dataset. The material from the prospective study consisted of cDNA or gDNA derived from T cells, B-cell-depleted T cells, or PBMCs. The repertoires were made available in a free public database intended to serve as a resource for research on the immune response to SARS-CoV-2. A de-identified subject ID, COVID-19 status, age in years and sex were almost always included in the sample metadata. The samples were drawn from the first 160 participants of the ongoing ImmuneRACE study and from 950 to 1,500 subjects provided by 6 global collaborators.

Results the study describes overall, beyond this receptor: The amount of clinical and demographic metadata varied by source and participant and was provided uncurated.

Including the terminal cysteine and phenylalanine, the CDR3 comprises 14 residues. CDR3 DNA only is kept here, 42 bases in frame from base 1. Cut back by 4 bases and 6 bases, the V and J ends lie 14 bases apart. CDR1 and CDR2, looked up from the germline V gene, are SGHDT and YYEEEE. Concerning this clone itself: The antigen it binds to is not known. No base qualities exist here, and no much larger clone lies one base off it.

Each collaborating institution followed its own protocols to collect whole blood in K2EDTA tubes. For TCRbeta analysis, collaborators shipped samples in one of three forms: frozen whole blood, isolated PBMCs, or DNA extracted from either of those sample types. TCRbeta CDR3 regions were amplified from genomic DNA by means of the immunoSEQ Assay, a bias-controlled multiplex PCR. The study's own analysis went as follows. Within the assay, amplification of reference gene primers was used to estimate how many nucleated cells each sample contained. To quantify the absolute abundance of each unique TCRbeta CDR3 rearrangement, sequence reads were collapsed and filtered. For each sample, productive Simpson clonality was calculated by taking the square root of Simpson's diversity index across productive rearrangements. TCRdb stores this immuneACCESS table with in-frame sequences only. Part of the clones is absent; in the studies checked, under half of the shortfall reflects unresolved V genes, and no reason is known for the rest. V and J calls and clone size are given by that table; D and trimming were obtained from the DNA. The sample contains more than 85,000 clones, around three quarters of them found a single time. 4% to 5.5% of the sample is taken by the ten largest.

This clonotype was sampled from a woman aged 45-59 years with acute or convalescent COVID-19. The sequencing sample was made of peripheral blood. This chain is built from TRBV5-6 and TRBJ2-1; the D gene is unclear. The nucleotide sequence reads TGTGCCAGCAGCCCCGTCAGGAACGTCAATGAGCAGTTCTTC. The encoded protein is CASSPVRNVNEQFF.